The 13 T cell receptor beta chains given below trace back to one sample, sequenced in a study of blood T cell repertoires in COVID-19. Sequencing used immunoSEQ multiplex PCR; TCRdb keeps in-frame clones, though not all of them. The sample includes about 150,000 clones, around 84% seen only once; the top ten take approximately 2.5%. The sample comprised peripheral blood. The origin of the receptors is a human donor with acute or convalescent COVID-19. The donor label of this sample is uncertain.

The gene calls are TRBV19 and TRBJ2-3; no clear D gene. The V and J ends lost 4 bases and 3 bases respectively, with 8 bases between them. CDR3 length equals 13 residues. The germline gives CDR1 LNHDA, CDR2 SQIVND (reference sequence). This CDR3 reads CASSNARTDTQYF. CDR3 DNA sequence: TGTGCCAGTAGTAATGCCAGAACAGATACGCAGTATTTT.

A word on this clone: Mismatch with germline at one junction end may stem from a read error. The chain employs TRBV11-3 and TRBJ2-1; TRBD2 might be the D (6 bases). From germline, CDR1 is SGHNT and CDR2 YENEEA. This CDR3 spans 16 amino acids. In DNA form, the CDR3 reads TGTACCAGCAGCCGATCCATTGCGGGGATAAACAATGAGCAGTTCTTC. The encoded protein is CTSSRSIAGINNEQFF. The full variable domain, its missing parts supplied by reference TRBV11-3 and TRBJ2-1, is EAGVVQSPRYKIIEKKQPVAFWCNPISGHNTLYWYLQNLGQGPELLIRYENEEAVDDSQLPKDRFSAERLKGVDSTLKIQPAELGDSAVYLCTSSRSIAGINNEQFFGPGTRLTVL.

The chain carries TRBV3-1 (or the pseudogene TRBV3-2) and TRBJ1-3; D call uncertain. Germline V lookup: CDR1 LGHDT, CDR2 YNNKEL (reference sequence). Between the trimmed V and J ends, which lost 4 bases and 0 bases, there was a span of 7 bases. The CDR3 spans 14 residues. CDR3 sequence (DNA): TGTGCCAGCAGCCTATCAGACTCTGGAAACACCATATATTTT. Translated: CASSLSDSGNTIYF.

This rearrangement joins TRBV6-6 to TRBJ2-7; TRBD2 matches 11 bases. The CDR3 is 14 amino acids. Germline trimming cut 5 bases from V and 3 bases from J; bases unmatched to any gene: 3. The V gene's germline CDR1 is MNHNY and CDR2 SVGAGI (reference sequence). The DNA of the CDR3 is TGTGCCAGCAGTCCCACTAGCGGGGGCTACGAGCAGTACGTC. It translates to CASSPTSGGYEQYV.

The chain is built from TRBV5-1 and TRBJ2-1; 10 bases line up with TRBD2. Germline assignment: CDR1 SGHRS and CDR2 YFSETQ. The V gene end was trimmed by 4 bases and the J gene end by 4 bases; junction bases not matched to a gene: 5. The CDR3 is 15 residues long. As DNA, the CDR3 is TGCGCCAGCAGCAGCCTAGCGGGAGCATACAATGAGCAGTTCTTC. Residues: CASSSLAGAYNEQFF.

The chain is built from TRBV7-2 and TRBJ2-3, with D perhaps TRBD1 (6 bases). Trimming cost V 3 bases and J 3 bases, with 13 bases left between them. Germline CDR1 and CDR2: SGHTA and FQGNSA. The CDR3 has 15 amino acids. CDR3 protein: CASSFLAGVTDTQYF. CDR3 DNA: TGTGCCAGCAGCTTTCTTGCAGGGGTTACAGATACGCAGTATTTT.

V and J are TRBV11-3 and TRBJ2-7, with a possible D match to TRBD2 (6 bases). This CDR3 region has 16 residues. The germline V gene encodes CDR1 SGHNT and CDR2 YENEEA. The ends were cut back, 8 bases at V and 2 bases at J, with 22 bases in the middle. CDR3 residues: CASHTTQNKRAYEQYV. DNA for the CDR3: TGTGCCAGCCACACCACACAAAACAAGCGGGCCTACGAGCAGTACGTC.

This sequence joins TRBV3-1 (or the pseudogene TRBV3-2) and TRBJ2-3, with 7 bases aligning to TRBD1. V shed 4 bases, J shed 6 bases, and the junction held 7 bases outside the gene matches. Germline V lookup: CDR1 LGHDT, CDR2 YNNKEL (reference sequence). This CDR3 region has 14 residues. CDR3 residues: CASSPRQGLDTQYF. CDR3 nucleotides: TGTGCCAGCAGCCCCAGACAGGGCTTGGATACGCAGTATTTT.

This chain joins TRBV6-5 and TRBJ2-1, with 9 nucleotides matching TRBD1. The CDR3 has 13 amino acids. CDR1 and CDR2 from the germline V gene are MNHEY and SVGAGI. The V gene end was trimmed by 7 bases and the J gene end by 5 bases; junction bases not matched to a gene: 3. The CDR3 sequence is CASKWTGDNEQFF. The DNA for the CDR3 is TGTGCCAGCAAATGGACAGGGGACAATGAGCAGTTCTTC.

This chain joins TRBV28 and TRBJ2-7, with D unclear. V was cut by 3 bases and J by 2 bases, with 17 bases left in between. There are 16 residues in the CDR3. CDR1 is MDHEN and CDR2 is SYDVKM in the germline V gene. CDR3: CASSFSLLTLTYEQYF. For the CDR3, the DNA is TGTGCCAGCAGTTTTTCACTCCTTACTTTAACCTACGAGCAGTACTTC.

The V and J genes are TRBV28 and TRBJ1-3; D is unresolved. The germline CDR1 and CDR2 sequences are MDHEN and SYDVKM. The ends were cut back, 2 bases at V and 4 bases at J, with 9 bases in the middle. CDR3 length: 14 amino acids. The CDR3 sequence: CASSLGSLGNTIYF. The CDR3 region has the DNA TGTGCCAGCAGTTTAGGCAGTTTGGGAAACACCATATATTTT.

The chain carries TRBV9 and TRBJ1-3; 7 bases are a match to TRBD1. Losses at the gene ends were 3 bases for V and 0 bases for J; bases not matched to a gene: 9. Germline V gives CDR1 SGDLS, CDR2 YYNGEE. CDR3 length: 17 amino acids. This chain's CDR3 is CASSAPGGRSSGNTIYF. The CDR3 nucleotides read TGTGCCAGCAGCGCCCCAGGGGGACGGAGCTCTGGAAACACCATATATTTT.

CDR3 sequence: CASSPLGTEAFF. As DNA, the CDR3 is TGTGCCAGCAGCCCACTTGGCACTGAAGCTTTCTTT. The gene calls are TRBV9 and TRBJ1-1; D gene unclear. Germline assignment: CDR1 SGDLS and CDR2 YYNGEE. The CDR3 spans 12 residues. V gave up 4 bases and J gave up 4 bases, with 8 bases separating them.